Listed here is a single T cell receptor (beta chain). Its antigen remains unidentified. CDR3 length equals 13 residues. Germline V gene sequence: CDR1 LNHDA, CDR2 SQIVND (reference sequence). V gave up 5 bases and J gave up 2 bases, with 6 bases separating them. Assay: immunoSEQ multiplex PCR; the TCRdb copy retains only in-frame clones and omits some. The sample shows over a thousand clones, 20% to 25% of them seen only once. This sample was included in a study of T cells in localized non-small cell lung cancer. Findings and caveats of the study: Longer overall survival was seen with higher T cell density measured in blood. Uninvolved adjacent lung showed the highest T cell clonality, exceeding tumor. Sequencing involved a lone tumor region, leaving heterogeneity possible.

This receptor was taken from a woman aged 35-70 years with stage I lung adenocarcinoma. This chain connects TRBV19 to TRBJ2-2; D may be TRBD1 or TRBD2 (5 bases each). The sequencing here drew on lung tumor tissue, taken before any cancer treatment. CDR3 sequence: CASSRDNTGELFF. CDR3 in DNA: TGTGCCAGTAGTCGGGACAACACCGGGGAGCTGTTTTTT.